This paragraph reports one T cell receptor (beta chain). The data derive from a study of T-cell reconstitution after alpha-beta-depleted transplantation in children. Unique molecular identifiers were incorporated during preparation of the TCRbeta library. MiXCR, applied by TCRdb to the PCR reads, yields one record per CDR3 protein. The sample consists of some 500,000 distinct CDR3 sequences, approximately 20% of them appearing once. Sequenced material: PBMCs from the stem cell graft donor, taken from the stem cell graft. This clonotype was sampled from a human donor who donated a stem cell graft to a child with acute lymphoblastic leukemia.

In nucleotides, the CDR3 is TGCAGCGTTGATGTCTGGGAACGGACGAACACTGAAGCTTTCTTT. Its translation: CSVDVWERTNTEAFF. V usage is TRBV29-1 and J usage is TRBJ1-1; D is uncertain. The CDR3 contains 15 residues. Germline V lookup: CDR1 SQVTM, CDR2 ANQGSEA. The germline V and J ends were trimmed by 3 bases and 1 base, with 15 bases remaining between them.